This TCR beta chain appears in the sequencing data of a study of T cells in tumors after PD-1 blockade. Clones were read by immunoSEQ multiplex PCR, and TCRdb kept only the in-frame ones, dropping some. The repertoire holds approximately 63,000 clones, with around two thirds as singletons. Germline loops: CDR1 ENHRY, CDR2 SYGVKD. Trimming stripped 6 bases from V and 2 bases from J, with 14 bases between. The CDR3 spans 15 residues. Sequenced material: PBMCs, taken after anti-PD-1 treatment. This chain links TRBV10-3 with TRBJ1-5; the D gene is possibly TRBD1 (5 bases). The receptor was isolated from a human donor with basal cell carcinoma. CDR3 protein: CAIRQTDSRNQPQHF. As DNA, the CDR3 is TGTGCCATCAGGCAGACAGACTCCCGCAATCAGCCCCAGCATTTT.